The rows below give T cell receptor beta chains drawn from one sample of a study of cytomegalovirus exposure and HLA in healthy donors. Repertoires were generated with immunoSEQ multiplex PCR, while TCRdb's copy carries only in-frame clones and drops some. The sample lists about 130,000 clones, around 82% occurring once. Input material: PBMCs. These receptors all come from a man in his forties in good health and CMV-seronegative. Both conserved end residues are part of each CDR3. The D gene is left open where the match is weak. The size field is filled for only some rows; it gives once, few, many or a size class.

D	size	length	V	J	DNA	CDR3
NA	NA	17	TRBV7-2	TRBJ1-5	TGTGCCAGCAGACCCTTTGGAGGGGAGGAAGGTAATCAGCCCCAGCATTTT	CASRPFGGEEGNQPQHF
TRBD2	NA	13	TRBV14	TRBJ2-2	TGTGCCAGCAGCCGACGACTAGCGGGGGAGCTGTTTTTT	CASSRRLAGELFF
TRBD1	NA	13	TRBV6-6	TRBJ2-7	TGTGCCAGCAGTTTGGGACAGGGCCACGAGCAGTACTTC	CASSLGQGHEQYF
NA	NA	15	TRBV30	TRBJ2-2	TGTGCCTGGAGTTTGGCAGGGGCGGTCACCGGGGAGCTGTTTTTT	CAWSLAGAVTGELFF
NA	NA	15	TRBV9	TRBJ1-5	TGTGCCAGCAGCGTAGGGAGGGATAGCAATCAGCCCCAGCATTTT	CASSVGRDSNQPQHF
NA	NA	14	TRBV5-6	TRBJ2-3	TGTGCCAGCAGTAAGACAGGATTCACAGATACGCAGTATTTT	CASSKTGFTDTQYF
NA	NA	15	TRBV4-3	TRBJ1-2	TGCGCCAGCAGCCAAGATCAACAGCTTATTTATGGCTACACCTTC	CASSQDQQLIYGYTF
NA	few	12	TRBV28	TRBJ1-2	TGTGCCAGCAGTACCCTTCAGGATGGCTACACCTTC	CASSTLQDGYTF
TRBD2	NA	17	TRBV5-1	TRBJ2-3	TGCGCCAGCAGCTTGGGAGGACTAGCGGGGAGTAGATATACGCAGTATTTT	CASSLGGLAGSRYTQYF
TRBD1	NA	15	TRBV2	TRBJ2-7	TGTGCCAGCAGTTGGGACAGGGCAAGGGAGAACGAGCAGTACTTC	CASSWDRARENEQYF
NA	NA	13	TRBV9	TRBJ2-1	TGTGCCAGCAGCACAACAGGTCCTAGTGAGCAGTTCTTC	CASSTTGPSEQFF
TRBD1	NA	14	TRBV6-1	TRBJ1-2	TGTGCCAGCAGTGAAGCCGGACAGGGGAGGGGCTACACCTTC	CASSEAGQGRGYTF
TRBD2	NA	13	TRBV9	TRBJ2-7	TGTGCCAGCAGCGCAGGACTAGGGTACGAGCAGTACTTC	CASSAGLGYEQYF
NA	NA	13	TRBV7-2	TRBJ1-2	TGTGCCAGCAGCTTCCCCCCCCTATGGGGCTACACCTTC	CASSFPPLWGYTF
NA	NA	16	TRBV7-8	TRBJ2-4	TGTGCCAGCAGCTTGGCCAGGGAAATCGCCAAAAACATTCAGTACTTC	CASSLAREIAKNIQYF
TRBD1	NA	14	TRBV7-9	TRBJ1-6	TGTGCCAGCAGCTCACAGGGGGCGGTCTCACCCCTCCACTTT	CASSSQGAVSPLHF
NA	NA	13	TRBV6-6	TRBJ2-5	TGTGCCAGCAGTCCGTCGGGGCAAGAGACCCAGTACTTC	CASSPSGQETQYF
NA	NA	13	TRBV28	TRBJ2-1	TGTGCCAGCAGTCTAAGGAGCGACAATGAGCAGTTCTTC	CASSLRSDNEQFF
TRBD1	NA	13	TRBV7-3	TRBJ2-7	TGTGCCAGCAGCTCTCAGGGGGCCTACGAGCAGTACTTC	CASSSQGAYEQYF
NA	NA	15	TRBV5-1	TRBJ2-5	TGCGCCAGCAGCTTGCTCCCAGGGGTGGTCGAGACCCAGTACTTC	CASSLLPGVVETQYF
NA	NA	13	TRBV7-3	TRBJ1-1	TGTGCCAGCAGCTTAACTGCAAGGACAGAAGCTTTCTTT	CASSLTARTEAFF
TRBD2	NA	17	TRBV4-2	TRBJ2-3	TGTGCCAGCAGCCAAATGACTAGCGGGGGGCGAACAGATACGCAGTATTTT	CASSQMTSGGRTDTQYF
TRBD1	few	16	TRBV2	TRBJ1-3	TGTGCCAGCAGACGGGACAGGGGCACACGGGGAAACACCATATATTTT	CASRRDRGTRGNTIYF
TRBD2	NA	17	TRBV5-1	TRBJ2-1	TGCGCCAGCAGCTTGGGATCGGGAGCGGGGGCCCACAATGAGCAGTTCTTC	CASSLGSGAGAHNEQFF
NA	few	16	TRBV6-5	TRBJ1-1	TGTGCCAGCAGTTACGAGATAGAGACTCAGAACACTGAAGCTTTCTTT	CASSYEIETQNTEAFF
TRBD1	NA	14	TRBV6-5	TRBJ2-7	TGTGCCAGCAGCACGGGACAGGGATTATACGAGCAGTACTTC	CASSTGQGLYEQYF
NA	NA	16	TRBV5-1	TRBJ1-1	TGCGCCAGCAGCCCACCACCCGGACTCGAGAACACTGAAGCTTTCTTT	CASSPPPGLENTEAFF
NA	NA	13	TRBV7-9	TRBJ2-1	TGTGCCAGCAGCTTAGTTTCCGGGAGTGAGCAGTTCTTC	CASSLVSGSEQFF
NA	NA	14	TRBV5-6	TRBJ2-7	TGTGCCAGCAGCCCGGGACATCATACCTACGAGCAGTACTTC	CASSPGHHTYEQYF
TRBD1	once	13	TRBV7-9	TRBJ1-2	TGTGCCAGCAGCTCTTTGACAGGGCCAGGCTACACCTTC	CASSSLTGPGYTF
NA	NA	16	TRBV7-6	TRBJ2-7	TGTGCCAGCAGCCCTGCTTTGGACGGGATGTCCTACGAGCAGTACTTC	CASSPALDGMSYEQYF
NA	NA	13	TRBV19	TRBJ2-5	TGTGCCAGTAGTATATTACGAGCGGAGACCCAGTACTTC	CASSILRAETQYF
NA	once	17	TRBV7-2	TRBJ2-2	TGTGCCAGCAGCCAACGAAGAACGGGGATAAACACCGGGGAGCTGTTTTTT	CASSQRRTGINTGELFF
TRBD1	NA	14	TRBV18	TRBJ2-4	TGTGCCAGCTCACCTCAGGGACAGACAAACAGTCAGTACTTC	CASSPQGQTNSQYF
TRBD1	NA	14	TRBV11-2	TRBJ2-5	TGTGCCAGCAGCTTATTAGACAGGGTTGAGACCCAGTACTTC	CASSLLDRVETQYF
TRBD1	NA	16	TRBV5-1	TRBJ2-7	TGCGCCAGCAGCTTGGTATGGGCAGGGGGCTCCTACGAGCAGTACTTC	CASSLVWAGGSYEQYF
TRBD2	NA	14	TRBV7-2	TRBJ2-1	TGTGCCAGCGCAAGCGGGGGCATTAACAATGAGCAGTTCTTC	CASASGGINNEQFF
NA	NA	15	TRBV28	TRBJ1-6	TGTGCCAGCAAAGGAAGCGGCCTTTCGGGGTCACCCCTCCACTTT	CASKGSGLSGSPLHF
NA	few	18	TRBV7-3	TRBJ1-2	TGTGCCAGCAGCCCGTCTACTTCTCACAGGGAAGGGGGTAATGGCTACACCTTC	CASSPSTSHREGGNGYTF
NA	NA	13	TRBV7-2	TRBJ1-5	TGTGCCAGCAGCCCCCCCAACAATCAGCCCCAGCATTTT	CASSPPNNQPQHF
TRBD1	NA	12	TRBV10-3	TRBJ1-2	TGTGCCACAAGTCCGGGACAGCATGGCTACACCTTC	CATSPGQHGYTF
NA	NA	11	TRBV7-9	TRBJ1-1	TGTTCCAGCGCCTTCGGCACTGAAGCTTTCTTT	CSSAFGTEAFF
NA	NA	13	TRBV19	TRBJ2-2	TGTGCCAGTAGACCACCCCCGGCCGGGGAGCTGTTTTTT	CASRPPPAGELFF
TRBD1	NA	14	TRBV6-5	TRBJ1-1	TGTGCCAGCAGGAAGACAGGGGGAATCCCACCCGCTTTCTTT	CASRKTGGIPPAFF
TRBD1	NA	17	TRBV9	TRBJ1-3	TGTGCCAGCAGCGTAGCGGGACAGGGGCGATCTGGAAACACCATATATTTT	CASSVAGQGRSGNTIYF
NA	NA	14	TRBV7-9	TRBJ1-5	TGTGCCAGCAGTTTGGGCAGAGAGTATCAGCCCCAGCATTTT	CASSLGREYQPQHF
TRBD1	NA	15	TRBV5-5	TRBJ2-5	TGTGCCAGCAGCCCCGGACAGGGTAGCGTGGGGACCCAGTACTTC	CASSPGQGSVGTQYF
TRBD2	NA	17	TRBV9	TRBJ2-3	TGTGCCAGCAGCCAAGGCGGGCTAGCGGGGGGCACAGATACGCAGTATTTT	CASSQGGLAGGTDTQYF
NA	NA	13	TRBV7-2	TRBJ1-1	TGTGCCAGCAGCTTTAGATCTGTCAGGGAGGTTACCTTT	CASSFRSVREVTF
NA	NA	15	TRBV6-5	TRBJ2-1	TGTGCCAGCAAGGCGGTCGCGGGCCCCTACAATGAGCAGTTCTTC	CASKAVAGPYNEQFF
NA	few	13	TRBV6-5	TRBJ1-2	TGTGCCAGCAGTACCGACAGTCACTATGGCTACACCTTC	CASSTDSHYGYTF
NA	few	11	TRBV29-1	TRBJ1-2	TGCAGCGCCGCGGACACCTATGGCTACACCTTC	CSAADTYGYTF
NA	NA	13	TRBV6-6	TRBJ1-1	TGTGCCAGCAGTTCCCCCAAAAACACTGAAGCTTTCTTT	CASSSPKNTEAFF
NA	once	17	TRBV7-9	TRBJ1-1	TGTTCCAGCAGCTTAGGGTGGGGGGGGAATACAGAAGGTGAAGCTTTCTTT	CSSSLGWGGNTEGEAFF
TRBD1	NA	14	TRBV4-1	TRBJ1-1	TGCGCCAGCAGCGACAGGGGATTGAACACTGAAGCTTTCTTT	CASSDRGLNTEAFF